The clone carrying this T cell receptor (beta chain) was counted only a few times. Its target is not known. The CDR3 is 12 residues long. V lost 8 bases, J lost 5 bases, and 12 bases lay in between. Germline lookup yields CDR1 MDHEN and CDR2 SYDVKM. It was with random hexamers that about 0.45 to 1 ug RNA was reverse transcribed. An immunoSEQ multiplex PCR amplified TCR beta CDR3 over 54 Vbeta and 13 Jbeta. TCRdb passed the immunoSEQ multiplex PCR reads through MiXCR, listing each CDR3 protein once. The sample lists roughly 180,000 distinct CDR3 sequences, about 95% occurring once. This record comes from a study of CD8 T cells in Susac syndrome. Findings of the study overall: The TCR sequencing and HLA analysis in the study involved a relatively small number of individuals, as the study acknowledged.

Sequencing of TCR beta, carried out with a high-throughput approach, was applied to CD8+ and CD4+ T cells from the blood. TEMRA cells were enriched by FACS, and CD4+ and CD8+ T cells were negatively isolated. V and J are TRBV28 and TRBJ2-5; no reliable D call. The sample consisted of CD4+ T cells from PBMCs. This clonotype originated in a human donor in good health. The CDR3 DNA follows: TGTGCCAGCTCGTGGGCGGAGGAGACCCAGTACTTC. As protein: CASSWAEETQYF.